Each of the 19 T cell receptor beta chains below was sequenced from the same sample in a study of T-cell memory formation after mild COVID-19. TCRdb analysed the 5' RACE reads with MiXCR anew, one entry per CDR3 protein. The sample lists tens of thousands of distinct CDR3 sequences, 9.3% seen once, with roughly 12% in the top ten. Sample: PBMCs or a T cell subset sorted from them (not recorded which). Source of these receptors: an adult woman who had mild COVID-19 (a few samples of this study predate the infection). Cell type and time point are not known.

The chain combines TRBV20-1 with TRBJ2-1, with TRBD1 matching over 8 bases. Germline CDR1 and CDR2: DFQATT and SNEGSKA (reference sequence). Trimming removed 4 bases from V and 7 bases from J; junction bases left unmatched: 12. The CDR3 runs 15 residues. The CDR3: CSAKDRGDTLNEQFF. The DNA for the CDR3 is TGCAGTGCTAAAGACAGGGGAGACACTTTGAATGAGCAGTTCTTC.

In its sample, this clonotype is medium-sized. The V and J genes are TRBV9 and TRBJ2-2, with no clear D. Germline V lookup: CDR1 SGDLS, CDR2 YYNGEE. With 4 bases removed from V and 0 bases from J, the gap between germline ends came to 7 bases. The CDR3 has 14 residues. The CDR3 spells CASSRAPNTGELFF. The CDR3 coding sequence is TGTGCCAGCAGCCGCGCGCCGAACACCGGGGAGCTGTTTTTT.

V gene TRBV5-5 combines with J gene TRBJ2-1; TRBD1 aligns across 10 bases. Germline V lookup: CDR1 SGHKS, CDR2 YYEKEE (reference sequence). V shed 4 bases and J 6 bases; nucleotides not matched to a gene: 4. This CDR3 region has 14 residues. The CDR3 protein is CASSPGQGGNEQFF. The CDR3 nucleotides read TGTGCCAGCAGCCCTGGACAGGGGGGCAATGAGCAGTTCTTC.

V usage is TRBV20-1 and J usage is TRBJ1-2, with D uncertain. CDR1 and CDR2 from the germline V gene are DFQATT and SNEGSKA (reference sequence). Trimming took off 4 bases at V and 4 bases at J, with 7 bases between the two ends. The CDR3 contains 11 residues. The CDR3 spells CSAMILYGYTF. As DNA, the CDR3 is TGCAGTGCTATGATTCTCTATGGCTACACCTTC.

This clonotype was counted between two and nine times. The chain recombines TRBV2 with TRBJ2-3, with D possibly being TRBD1 or TRBD2 (5 bases each). Germline CDR1 SNHLY, CDR2 FYNNEI. Trimming took 10 bases from V and 3 from J, leaving 20 bases between them. This CDR3 region has 15 residues. The CDR3 loop is CATMPLVGETDTQYF. In DNA, the CDR3 is TGTGCCACCATGCCTCTCGTAGGGGAGACAGATACGCAGTATTTT.

The chain employs TRBV7-9 and TRBJ1-1; the match to TRBD1 covers 8 bases. CDR1 is SEHNR and CDR2 is FQNEAQ in the germline V gene (reference sequence). This CDR3 region has 14 residues. Losses at the gene ends were 5 bases for V and 6 bases for J; bases not matched to a gene: 8. DNA of the CDR3: TGTGCCAGCAGCCCGGGACAGGAGAAGGCTGAAGCTTTCTTT. This translates into CASSPGQEKAEAFF.

This clonotype came up a few times. The J gene is TRBJ2-7, the V gene TRBV6-6; 7 positions match TRBD2. The CDR3 runs 16 residues. The J segment lost 2 bases and the V segment lost 0 bases, leaving 7 bases of the junction unmatched. Per the germline V gene, CDR1 is MNHNY and CDR2 is SVGAGI (reference sequence). In DNA, the CDR3 is TGTGCCAGCAGTTACTCGAAAAGCGGGGCGCCCTACGAGCAGTACTTC. This translates into CASSYSKSGAPYEQYF.

Ten or more counts support this clonotype. The V and J genes are TRBV12-3 or TRBV12-4 and TRBJ1-6; D unresolved. With 4 bases removed from V and 5 bases from J, the gap between germline ends came to 9 bases. The CDR3 consists of 14 residues. CDR3 loop: CASSSYGDNSPLHF. The CDR3 bases are TGTGCCAGCAGTTCCTACGGAGATAATTCACCCCTCCACTTT.

This clonotype showed up many times. This chain joins TRBV5-1 and TRBJ2-2, with TRBD1 matching over 11 bases. The junction had 2 bases not matched to a gene; V was cut back by 3 bases and J by 4 bases. CDR3 length: 15 residues. From germline, CDR1 is SGHRS and CDR2 YFSETQ. CDR3 amino acids: CASSWTGGSTGELFF. For the CDR3, the DNA is TGCGCCAGCAGCTGGACAGGGGGCAGCACCGGGGAGCTGTTTTTT.

This clonotype was counted only a few times. The chain links TRBV5-1 to TRBJ2-7; 7 bases line up with TRBD1. This CDR3 comprises 14 residues. With 4 bases clipped from V and 3 bases from J, the junction kept 7 bases outside the gene matches. Germline V gene data show CDR1 as SGHRS and CDR2 as YFSETQ. In nucleotides, the CDR3 is TGCGCCAGCAGCCCCCCGGGACAGTACTACGAGCAGTACTTC. Residues: CASSPPGQYYEQYF. The full variable domain, with the rest looked up from reference TRBV5-1 and TRBJ2-7, is KAGVTQTPRYLIKTRGQQVTLSCSPISGHRSVSWYQQTPGQGLQFLFEYFSETQRNKGNFPGRFSGRQFSNSRSEMNVSTLELGDSALYLCASSPPGQYYEQYFGPGTRLTVT.

V gene TRBV5-6 combines with J gene TRBJ2-2, with 7 bases matching TRBD1. Germline V gene lookup returns CDR1 SGHDT and CDR2 YYEEEE. V gave up 0 bases and J gave up 4 bases; unmatched junction bases: 6. The CDR3 is 16 amino acids. In DNA, the CDR3 is TGTGCCAGCAGCTTGGGAGAGACAGGGATCACCGGGGAGCTGTTTTTT. It codes for CASSLGETGITGELFF.

The J gene is TRBJ2-3, the V gene TRBV4-3; D is possibly TRBD2 (5 bases). Trimming shortened V by 0 bases and J by 5 bases, and 9 bases separated the two germline ends. This CDR3 comprises 14 residues. Germline V gene data show CDR1 as LGHNA and CDR2 as YSLEER. CDR3 DNA: TGCGCCAGCAGCCAAGATAGAGGGTTAGATACGCAGTATTTT. This codes for CASSQDRGLDTQYF.

The V and J genes are TRBV29-1 and TRBJ2-3; possibly TRBD2 for D (6 bases). This CDR3 is built from 15 residues. V lost 4 bases and J 4 bases, leaving 18 bases between the germline ends. Germline CDR1 and CDR2: SQVTM and ANQGSEA. CDR3 sequence: CSVVMALGTSDTQYF. The CDR3 bases are TGCAGCGTTGTAATGGCCCTCGGGACTTCAGATACGCAGTATTTT.

This clonotype has a count of ten or more. This rearrangement joins TRBV24-1 to TRBJ2-5, with D maybe TRBD2 (7 bases). The CDR3 contains 16 residues. Looked up from germline, CDR1 is KGHDR and CDR2 is SFDVKD. The V and J ends lost 9 bases and 3 bases respectively, with 22 bases between them. Here the CDR3 reads CATAWGGQGSKETQYF. The CDR3 coding sequence is TGTGCCACCGCCTGGGGGGGCCAGGGGTCCAAAGAGACCCAGTACTTC.

In this sample, this clonotype turned up many times. The chain carries TRBV12-3 or TRBV12-4 and TRBJ2-5; maybe TRBD2 (5 bases). This CDR3 is 13 amino acids long. Trimming removed 1 base at V and 5 bases at J, with 8 bases between. CDR3 in amino acids: CASSLGGKETQYF. CDR3 coding DNA: TGTGCCAGCAGTTTAGGAGGGAAGGAGACCCAGTACTTC.

This clonotype was detected only a few times. This sequence joins TRBV27 and TRBJ1-2; D is possibly TRBD1 (5 bases). V gave up 4 bases and J gave up 2 bases, with 11 bases separating them. Germline V gene data show CDR1 as MNHEY and CDR2 as SMNVEV (reference sequence). The CDR3 is 14 residues long. The CDR3 coding sequence is TGTGCCAGCAGTTCAGGGTTGTCGAACTATGGCTACACCTTC. Residues: CASSSGLSNYGYTF.

The chain carries TRBV5-1 and TRBJ1-2; TRBD1 agrees at 8 bases. CDR3 length: 13 amino acids. The J segment lost 4 bases and the V segment lost 4 bases, leaving 3 bases of the junction unmatched. Germline V lookup: CDR1 SGHRS, CDR2 YFSETQ. The CDR3 protein is CASSDRGGYGYTF. The CDR3 DNA reads as TGCGCCAGCAGCGACAGGGGTGGCTATGGCTACACCTTC. Full variable domain (remainder filled in from reference TRBV5-1 and TRBJ1-2): KAGVTQTPRYLIKTRGQQVTLSCSPISGHRSVSWYQQTPGQGLQFLFEYFSETQRNKGNFPGRFSGRQFSNSRSEMNVSTLELGDSALYLCASSDRGGYGYTFGSGTRLTVV.

This chain uses TRBV7-8 with TRBJ2-1, with D unclear. The ends were cut back, 3 bases at V and 3 bases at J, with 18 bases in the middle. The CDR3 is 17 residues long. Per the germline V gene, CDR1 is SGHVS and CDR2 is FQNEAQ. The CDR3 loop is CASSFAPRRILYNEQFF. CDR3 coding DNA: TGTGCCAGCAGCTTCGCCCCCCGACGGATTCTCTACAATGAGCAGTTCTTC.

This clonotype was found a few times. The V call is TRBV3-1, the J call TRBJ2-1, with TRBD2 matching 7 bases. Germline CDR1 reads LGHDT; CDR2 reads YNNKEL (reference sequence). This CDR3 spans 14 amino acids. Trimming cost V 4 bases and J 5 bases; bases outside gene matches: 5. DNA of the CDR3: TGTGCCAGCAGCCCTAGCGGACTAAACAATGAGCAGTTCTTC. Protein: CASSPSGLNNEQFF.